A selection of T cell receptor beta chains follows, all from one sample in a study of blood T cells in healthy people across ages. TCRdb re-derived calls from the 5' RACE reads in MiXCR, one entry per CDR3 protein. The repertoire holds 750,000 to 950,000 distinct CDR3 sequences, with 25% to 35% as singletons. These data also featured in a second study, about T cells of mothers and their children.

Source material: blood. These receptors were collected from a middle-aged woman in good health. CDR3s include the opening cysteine and the closing phenylalanine or tryptophan. The order of the fields is D gene, clone size, J gene, V gene, CDR3 protein, CDR3 DNA. D genes are given only for firm matches. Only some rows state a clone size, as once, few, many or a class for expanded clones.

D gene: TRBD1; clone size: few; J gene: TRBJ2-7; V gene: TRBV30; CDR3 protein: CAWRGQGLGPRSYEQYF; CDR3 DNA: TGTGCCTGGAGGGGACAGGGCTTGGGGCCAAGGTCCTACGAGCAGTACTTC
D gene: -; clone size: few; J gene: TRBJ1-2; V gene: TRBV7-2; CDR3 protein: CASSPDANHGYTF; CDR3 DNA: TGTGCCAGCAGCCCGGACGCAAACCATGGCTACACCTTC
D gene: -; clone size: -; J gene: TRBJ2-3; V gene: TRBV2; CDR3 protein: CADSRGQRTDTQYF; CDR3 DNA: TGTGCCGACTCCCGTGGACAGCGCACAGATACGCAGTATTTT
D gene: TRBD1; clone size: -; J gene: TRBJ2-1; V gene: TRBV5-1; CDR3 protein: CASSLGDRGSEQFF; CDR3 DNA: TGTGCCAGCAGCCTAGGTGACAGGGGGAGTGAGCAGTTCTTC
D gene: -; clone size: once; J gene: TRBJ2-4; V gene: TRBV5-5; CDR3 protein: CASSSTAGRGAYNEQYF; CDR3 DNA: TGTGCCAGCAGCTCAACGGCCGGACGGGGGGCCTACAATGAGCAGTACTTC
D gene: TRBD1; clone size: -; J gene: TRBJ2-3; V gene: TRBV20-1; CDR3 protein: CRAREPTGGSDTQYF; CDR3 DNA: TGCCGTGCCCGCGAACCGACAGGGGGATCTGATACGCAGTATTTT
D gene: -; clone size: few; J gene: TRBJ1-1; V gene: TRBV6-2/TRBV6-3; CDR3 protein: CASTGQLNTEAFF; CDR3 DNA: TGTGCCAGCACTGGGCAGCTGAACACTGAAGCTTTCTTT
D gene: -; clone size: many; J gene: TRBJ2-1; V gene: TRBV7-6; CDR3 protein: CASSLEAWGGYNEQFF; CDR3 DNA: TGTGCCAGCAGCTTAGAGGCCTGGGGTGGATACAATGAGCAGTTCTTC
D gene: TRBD2; clone size: -; J gene: TRBJ2-3; V gene: TRBV20-1; CDR3 protein: CSANDPSGASTDTQYF; CDR3 DNA: TGCAGTGCCAATGACCCGAGCGGGGCAAGCACAGATACGCAGTATTTT
D gene: TRBD1; clone size: few; J gene: TRBJ2-7; V gene: TRBV2; CDR3 protein: CASVPGTGNYEQYF; CDR3 DNA: TGTGCCAGCGTACCCGGGACAGGGAACTACGAGCAGTACTTC
D gene: -; clone size: -; J gene: TRBJ2-6; V gene: TRBV3-1; CDR3 protein: CASSLETGANVLTF; CDR3 DNA: TGTGCCAGCAGCCTCGAAACTGGGGCCAACGTCCTGACTTTC
D gene: TRBD2; clone size: -; J gene: TRBJ2-7; V gene: TRBV27; CDR3 protein: CACSLETSGRSYEQYF; CDR3 DNA: TGTGCCTGCAGCCTAGAGACTAGCGGGAGATCCTACGAGCAGTACTTC
D gene: -; clone size: -; J gene: TRBJ1-2; V gene: TRBV9; CDR3 protein: CASSGGQYPFGYTF; CDR3 DNA: TGTGCCAGCAGCGGCGGACAGTACCCCTTTGGCTACACCTTC
D gene: -; clone size: -; J gene: TRBJ1-2; V gene: TRBV7-9; CDR3 protein: CASSLANSVSYGYTF; CDR3 DNA: TGTGCCAGCAGCTTAGCTAACAGTGTTAGCTATGGCTACACCTTC
D gene: -; clone size: -; J gene: TRBJ1-6; V gene: TRBV12-3/TRBV12-4; CDR3 protein: CASSAWDDRRSPLHF; CDR3 DNA: TGTGCCAGCAGTGCATGGGACGATAGGCGTTCACCCCTCCACTTT
D gene: TRBD2; clone size: many; J gene: TRBJ2-1; V gene: TRBV12-3/TRBV12-4; CDR3 protein: CASSQTSGVSYNEQFF; CDR3 DNA: TGTGCCAGCAGTCAGACTAGCGGGGTGTCCTACAATGAGCAGTTCTTC
D gene: TRBD1; clone size: few; J gene: TRBJ1-2; V gene: TRBV11-2; CDR3 protein: CASSSYPIGTGGTGYTF; CDR3 DNA: TGTGCCAGCAGCTCCTATCCAATAGGGACAGGGGGCACCGGCTACACCTTC
D gene: -; clone size: many; J gene: TRBJ1-5; V gene: TRBV6-5; CDR3 protein: CASSIDRYSNQPQHF; CDR3 DNA: TGTGCCAGCAGTATCGATCGGTATAGCAATCAGCCCCAGCATTTT
D gene: TRBD1; clone size: many; J gene: TRBJ2-7; V gene: TRBV10-3; CDR3 protein: CATGQGTTRSYEQYF; CDR3 DNA: TGTGCCACGGGACAGGGGACAACTCGAAGCTACGAGCAGTACTTC
D gene: -; clone size: -; J gene: TRBJ1-1; V gene: TRBV15; CDR3 protein: CATSSREGENTEAFF; CDR3 DNA: TGTGCCACCAGCAGTCGGGAGGGGGAGAACACTGAAGCTTTCTTT
D gene: -; clone size: -; J gene: TRBJ2-3; V gene: TRBV2; CDR3 protein: CASSEWVSTGDTQYF; CDR3 DNA: TGTGCCAGCAGTGAATGGGTGTCGACCGGAGATACGCAGTATTTT
D gene: -; clone size: -; J gene: TRBJ1-3; V gene: TRBV20-1; CDR3 protein: CSAQIGGSGGNTIYF; CDR3 DNA: TGCAGTGCCCAAATAGGGGGATCGGGCGGAAACACCATATATTTT
D gene: -; clone size: few; J gene: TRBJ2-5; V gene: TRBV3-1; CDR3 protein: CASSLTLGKGWETQYF; CDR3 DNA: TGTGCCAGCAGCCTCACGCTCGGGAAAGGGTGGGAGACCCAGTACTTC
D gene: -; clone size: few; J gene: TRBJ2-3; V gene: TRBV24-1; CDR3 protein: CATSGGSADTQYF; CDR3 DNA: TGTGCCACCAGTGGAGGGTCCGCAGATACGCAGTATTTT
D gene: TRBD2; clone size: many; J gene: TRBJ2-1; V gene: TRBV29-1; CDR3 protein: CSVEIAGAKYNEQFF; CDR3 DNA: TGCAGCGTTGAGATAGCGGGGGCCAAATACAATGAGCAGTTCTTC
D gene: -; clone size: many; J gene: TRBJ2-7; V gene: TRBV7-9; CDR3 protein: CASSPPTGKSYEQYF; CDR3 DNA: TGTGCCAGCAGCCCCCCTACTGGAAAGTCCTACGAGCAGTACTTC
D gene: -; clone size: many; J gene: TRBJ2-5; V gene: TRBV7-2; CDR3 protein: CASYKRLGGSWETQYF; CDR3 DNA: TGTGCCAGCTATAAGAGGCTAGGCGGCAGTTGGGAGACCCAGTACTTC
D gene: -; clone size: many; J gene: TRBJ1-2; V gene: TRBV12-3/TRBV12-4; CDR3 protein: CASSFGQPSNYGYTF; CDR3 DNA: TGTGCCAGCAGTTTTGGGCAGCCTTCTAACTATGGCTACACCTTC
D gene: TRBD2; clone size: many; J gene: TRBJ2-3; V gene: TRBV29-1; CDR3 protein: CSVEGPSGGSTDTQYF; CDR3 DNA: TGCAGCGTTGAAGGGCCTAGCGGGGGGAGCACAGATACGCAGTATTTT
D gene: -; clone size: many; J gene: TRBJ2-3; V gene: TRBV11-2; CDR3 protein: CASSLVVITDTQYF; CDR3 DNA: TGTGCCAGCAGCTTAGTAGTCATCACAGATACGCAGTATTTT
D gene: -; clone size: -; J gene: TRBJ1-5; V gene: TRBV9; CDR3 protein: CASSVVPGFEQPQHF; CDR3 DNA: TGTGCCAGCAGCGTAGTTCCAGGGTTCGAGCAGCCCCAGCATTTT
D gene: -; clone size: few; J gene: TRBJ1-1; V gene: TRBV3-1; CDR3 protein: CASSQVGRVNTEAFF; CDR3 DNA: TGTGCCAGCAGCCAAGTCGGCAGAGTGAACACTGAAGCTTTCTTT
D gene: -; clone size: -; J gene: TRBJ1-6; V gene: TRBV5-8; CDR3 protein: CASSYTGRTYNSPLHF; CDR3 DNA: TGTGCCAGCAGCTACACAGGGCGGACCTATAATTCACCCCTCCACTTT
D gene: -; clone size: few; J gene: TRBJ1-2; V gene: TRBV29-1; CDR3 protein: CSVDTSGYTF; CDR3 DNA: TGCAGCGTTGATACCTCTGGCTACACCTTC
D gene: -; clone size: -; J gene: TRBJ1-2; V gene: TRBV20-1; CDR3 protein: CSARRRTPGYGYTF; CDR3 DNA: TGCAGTGCTAGAAGGCGGACACCGGGCTATGGCTACACCTTC
D gene: -; clone size: -; J gene: TRBJ1-3; V gene: TRBV6-5; CDR3 protein: CASSWGTEVGDTIYF; CDR3 DNA: TGTGCCAGCAGTTGGGGGACGGAGGTGGGAGACACCATATATTTT